One sample yielded the 19 T cell receptor beta chains listed below, sequenced in a study of lymphopenia after photon versus proton radiotherapy. Assay used: immunoSEQ multiplex PCR; TCRdb lists only in-frame clones, some missing. The data show more than 45,000 clones, roughly 84% seen once. Sample: peripheral blood, taken from a patient treated with proton-based radiotherapy. The origin of the receptors is a man aged 55 to 70 with pancreatic cancer.

The chain uses TRBV19 and TRBJ2-7, with 9 bases matching TRBD2. This CDR3 region has 16 residues. Germline trimming cut 5 bases from V and 3 bases from J; bases unmatched to any gene: 11. Per germline, CDR1 LNHDA and CDR2 SQIVND (reference sequence). DNA of the CDR3: TGTGCCAGTAGTCATCAATCTAGCGGGGCCCACTACGAGCAGTACTTC. Its protein product is CASSHQSSGAHYEQYF.

The chain joins TRBV7-2 to TRBJ1-4; 8 nucleotides match TRBD1. CDR3 length equals 17 residues. The germline CDR1 and CDR2 sequences are SGHTA and FQGNSA. The ends lost 5 bases at V and 5 bases at J; junction bases unmatched: 13. The CDR3 nucleotides read TGTGCCAGCAGCCCCGGGACAGGCCGCCGGCTAAATGAAAAACTGTTTTTT. Translating gives CASSPGTGRRLNEKLFF. Filled out from reference TRBV7-2 and TRBJ1-4, the complete variable domain reads GAGVSQSPSNKVTEKGKDVELRCDPISGHTALYWYRQSLGQGLEFLIYFQGNSAPDKSGLPSDRFSAERTGGSVSTLTIQRTQQEDSAVYLCASSPGTGRRLNEKLFFGSGTQLSVL.

This clone was recorded once. The rearrangement links TRBV15 to TRBJ1-2; 9 nucleotides match TRBD1. The germline V gene has CDR1 LNHNV and CDR2 YYDKDF (reference sequence). Unmatched junction bases numbered 3, after V lost 0 bases and J lost 4 bases. The CDR3 loop spans 15 amino acids. The CDR3 DNA reads TGTGCCACCAGCAGAGATATGACAGGGGGCTATGGCTACACCTTC. Protein sequence: CATSRDMTGGYGYTF.

The gene calls are TRBV27 and TRBJ2-7; 10 bases fit TRBD2. Germline V gene lookup returns CDR1 MNHEY and CDR2 SMNVEV (reference sequence). The CDR3 is made up of 13 amino acids. Losses at the gene ends were 8 bases for V and 6 bases for J; bases not matched to a gene: 7. CDR3 region: CASRSGTSVEQYF. Written as DNA, the CDR3 is TGTGCCAGCCGATCGGGGACTAGCGTCGAGCAGTACTTC.

J is TRBJ1-5 and V is TRBV28; 8 bases match TRBD1. Germline CDR1 is MDHEN and CDR2 is SYDVKM. There are 15 residues in the CDR3. V dropped 6 bases and J dropped 1; count of bases not matched to a gene: 5. CDR3 in DNA: TGTGCCAGCAGACGAACAGGGGGAAGCAATCAGCCCCAGCATTTT. Translating gives CASRRTGGSNQPQHF. Drawing the rest from reference TRBV28 and TRBJ1-5, the complete variable domain is DVKVTQSSRYLVKRTGEKVFLECVQDMDHENMFWYRQDPGLGLRLIYFSYDVKMKEKGDIPEGYSVSREKKERFSLILESASTNQTSMYLCASRRTGGSNQPQHFGDGTRLSIL.

The chain uses TRBV28 and TRBJ2-2; TRBD1 aligns across 9 bases. Germline V gene sequence: CDR1 MDHEN, CDR2 SYDVKM. CDR3 size: 15 residues. Trimming cost V 2 bases and J 6 bases; bases outside gene matches: 4. The CDR3 loop is CASSLVQGAAGELFF. DNA for the CDR3: TGTGCCAGCAGTTTAGTACAGGGGGCGGCCGGGGAGCTGTTTTTT.

The J gene is TRBJ2-1, the V gene TRBV2, with 9 positions matching TRBD2. Germline lookup yields CDR1 SNHLY and CDR2 FYNNEI. Unmatched junction bases numbered 11, after V lost 4 bases and J lost 10 bases. The CDR3 loop spans 15 amino acids. CDR3 nucleotide sequence: TGTGCCAGCAGTGCCATGACTAGCGGTTCCGTGGAGCAGTTCTTC. It translates to CASSAMTSGSVEQFF.

V gene TRBV14 combines with J gene TRBJ2-7, with unresolved D. The CDR3 is 13 amino acids. In germline, CDR1 is SGHDN, CDR2 FVKESK. The V end was cut by 0 bases, the J end by 4 bases, with 7 bases between. DNA for the CDR3: TGTGCCAGCAGCCAAGACAGGATATACGAGCAGTACTTC. This codes for CASSQDRIYEQYF.

This rearrangement joins TRBV4-1 to TRBJ1-2; 7 bases are a match to TRBD1. Losses at the gene ends were 4 bases for V and 4 bases for J; bases not matched to a gene: 6. The length of the CDR3 is 14 residues. Germline V lookup: CDR1 MGHRA, CDR2 YSYEKL. The CDR3 coding sequence is TGCGCCAGCAGCCCAGGGACAGACGTCTATGGCTACACCTTC. Translating gives CASSPGTDVYGYTF.

The rearrangement links TRBV2 to TRBJ2-1; 8 bases agree with TRBD2. From germline, CDR1 is SNHLY and CDR2 FYNNEI. CDR3 length: 15 residues. The J segment lost 0 bases and the V segment lost 5 bases, leaving 3 bases of the junction unmatched. The CDR3 DNA sequence: TGTGCCAGCAGTCCTGGACTAGCCTCCTACAATGAGCAGTTCTTC. This encodes CASSPGLASYNEQFF.

V gene TRBV18 combines with J gene TRBJ2-2; no firm D call. Trimming shortened V by 4 bases and J by 2 bases, and 11 bases separated the two germline ends. Germline assignment: CDR1 KGHSH and CDR2 LQKENI. This CDR3 is built from 15 residues. CDR3 sequence reads: CASSQGAGNTGELFF. CDR3 sequence (DNA): TGTGCCAGCTCACAAGGAGCAGGAAACACCGGGGAGCTGTTTTTT. Supplemented by reference TRBV18 and TRBJ2-2, the full variable domain reads NAGVMQNPRHLVRRRGQEARLRCSPMKGHSHVYWYRQLPEEGLKFMVYLQKENIIDESGMPKERFSAEFPKEGPSILRIQQVVRGDSAAYFCASSQGAGNTGELFFGEGSRLTVL.

This chain connects TRBV4-2 to TRBJ1-1; no clear D gene. CDR1 LGHNA and CDR2 YNFKEQ come from the germline V gene. The CDR3 is made up of 13 amino acids. V was clipped by 4 bases and J by 1 base, with 7 bases between them. The CDR3 DNA reads TGTGCCAGCAGCCCGGTCCCGAACACTGAAGCTTTCTTT. It codes for CASSPVPNTEAFF.

The gene calls are TRBV4-3 and TRBJ2-2; D tentatively reads TRBD1 or TRBD2 (5 bases each). Germline V lookup: CDR1 LGHNA, CDR2 YSLEER. This CDR3 is 16 amino acids long. Trimming stripped 4 bases from V and 3 bases from J, with 15 bases between. CDR3 residues: CASSPGWGSDTGELFF. CDR3 in DNA: TGCGCCAGCAGCCCCGGATGGGGGTCGGACACCGGGGAGCTGTTTTTT.

This chain uses TRBV7-3 with TRBJ2-1; D possibly corresponds to TRBD2 (6 bases). Trimming took 5 bases from V and 7 from J, leaving 18 bases between them. CDR1 SGHTA and CDR2 FQGTGA come from the germline V gene. The CDR3 is 15 residues long. CDR3 region: CASSPARAAGNEQFF. The CDR3 bases are TGTGCCAGCAGCCCGGCCCGGGCCGCGGGGAATGAGCAGTTCTTC.

J is TRBJ2-7 and V is TRBV7-8; D gene unclear. CDR3 length equals 14 residues. The germline CDR1 and CDR2 sequences are SGHVS and FQNEAQ. The V and J ends lost 1 base and 1 base respectively, with 8 bases between them. Written as DNA, the CDR3 is TGTGCCAGCAGCTTAGGTGTGGGGTCCTACGAGCAGTACTTC. It yields the protein CASSLGVGSYEQYF.

V usage is TRBV28 and J usage is TRBJ1-5; tentatively, D is TRBD1 (5 bases). This CDR3 is 12 amino acids long. Germline V gene data show CDR1 as MDHEN and CDR2 as SYDVKM. V was pared by 6 bases and J by 5 bases, with 8 bases between. Here the CDR3 reads CASREGHQPQHF. The CDR3 DNA follows: TGTGCCAGCAGGGAGGGACATCAGCCCCAGCATTTT.

The rearrangement joins TRBV5-1 to TRBJ2-7, with 11 positions matching TRBD2. Germline-derived CDR1 and CDR2 are SGHRS and YFSETQ. Trimming cost V 3 bases and J 4 bases; bases outside gene matches: 6. CDR3 length: 15 residues. The CDR3, as DNA: TGCGCCAGCAGCTATTCCGGGACTAGCGGATACGAGCAGTACTTC. It codes for CASSYSGTSGYEQYF.

CDR3 coding DNA: TGTGCCAGCAGTGAAGGGTGGGGGGGGAACACTGAAGCTTTCTTT. Translated: CASSEGWGGNTEAFF. This chain links TRBV6-1 with TRBJ1-1; tentative D call: TRBD1 (5 bases). Trimming cost V 1 base and J 1 base, with 10 bases left between them. The germline gives CDR1 MNHNS, CDR2 SASEGT. The CDR3 runs to 15 residues.

The V call is TRBV19, the J call TRBJ2-7; 11 positions match TRBD2. The J segment lost 2 bases and the V segment lost 3 bases, leaving 3 bases of the junction unmatched. There are 15 residues in the CDR3. Germline values: CDR1 LNHDA, CDR2 SQIVND (reference sequence). DNA of the CDR3: TGTGCCAGTAGTATCGTAGCGGGAGGGACCTACGAGCAGTACTTC. Residues: CASSIVAGGTYEQYF. Complete variable domain (other parts from reference TRBV19 and TRBJ2-7): DGGITQSPKYLFRKEGQNVTLSCEQNLNHDAMYWYRQDPGQGLRLIYYSQIVNDFQKGDIAEGYSVSREKKESFPLTVTSAQKNPTAFYLCASSIVAGGTYEQYFGPGTRLTVT.